This passage covers 30 T cell receptor beta chains from one sample sequenced in a study. TCRdb used MiXCR to reprocess the 5' RACE reads, holding one entry per CDR3 protein. This table holds 50,000 to 80,000 distinct CDR3 sequences, approximately 22% found once. Sample: memory CD4+ T cells sorted from a lymph node. Specified subset: memory CD4+ T cells, CD4+CD45RO+CD25-. The receptors were sampled from a female donor with breast cancer.

Many counts were recorded for this clonotype. The chain combines TRBV5-1 with TRBJ2-5, with 12 bases aligning to TRBD2. There are 14 residues in the CDR3. The V gene end was trimmed by 4 bases and the J gene end by 9 bases; junction bases not matched to a gene: 7. Germline V gives CDR1 SGHRS, CDR2 YFSETQ. DNA of the CDR3: TGCGCCAGCAGCGTGGGACTAGCGGGCGGTCCCCAGTACTTC. Translated: CASSVGLAGGPQYF. The entire variable domain, with the rest obtained from reference TRBV5-1 and TRBJ2-5, is as follows: KAGVTQTPRYLIKTRGQQVTLSCSPISGHRSVSWYQQTPGQGLQFLFEYFSETQRNKGNFPGRFSGRQFSNSRSEMNVSTLELGDSALYLCASSVGLAGGPQYFGPGTRLLVL.

In this sample, this clonotype turned up a few times. The V and J genes are TRBV29-1 and TRBJ1-1; weak D call: TRBD1 (6 bases). This CDR3 is 13 amino acids long. The germline CDR1 and CDR2 sequences are SQVTM and ANQGSEA. V was trimmed by 3 bases and J by 5 bases, leaving 13 bases between them. The CDR3 coding sequence is TGCAGCGTTGACGAAGGAGGGGGAACTGAAGCTTTCTTT. Its protein product is CSVDEGGGTEAFF.

The J gene is TRBJ2-1, the V gene TRBV7-9, with D possibly being TRBD2 (6 bases). V was pared by 7 bases and J by 9 bases, with 13 bases between. There are 12 residues in the CDR3. CDR1 is SEHNR, CDR2 FQNEAQ, per germline (reference sequence). The CDR3 protein is CASKGGEGEQFF. The DNA for the CDR3 is TGTGCCAGCAAAGGAGGGGAAGGTGAGCAGTTCTTC.

This clonotype was found a few times. The V gene is TRBV18, the J gene TRBJ2-4; D is possibly TRBD1 (5 bases). The CDR3 runs to 17 residues. V shed 1 base and J shed 0 bases, with 13 bases lying between them. CDR1 and CDR2 from the germline V gene are KGHSH and LQKENI. The CDR3 coding sequence is TGTGCCAGCTCACCACGTGGGGCAGTGGGAGCCAAAAACATTCAGTACTTC. It translates to CASSPRGAVGAKNIQYF.

The rearrangement links TRBV5-5 to TRBJ2-3, with TRBD2 matching over 10 bases. V gave up 2 bases and J gave up 6 bases; unmatched junction bases: 18. Germline CDR1 SGHKS, CDR2 YYEKEE (reference sequence). This CDR3 is 19 amino acids long. CDR3 in DNA: TGTGCCAGCAGCTTAACCCCCTCATCACTAGCGGGGCGGACGGATACGCAGTATTTT. This encodes CASSLTPSSLAGRTDTQYF.

The chain employs TRBV6-6 and TRBJ1-3, with D possibly matching TRBD1 (5 bases). Trimming cost V 7 bases and J 8 bases, with 12 bases left between them. There are 12 residues in the CDR3. Germline CDR1 reads MNHNY; CDR2 reads SVGAGI (reference sequence). The CDR3 sequence is CASKGRVDTIYF. Here the CDR3 DNA reads TGTGCCAGCAAAGGCAGGGTAGACACCATATATTTT.

V is TRBV4-3 and J is TRBJ2-7, with D tentatively TRBD2 (6 bases). Trimming took off 3 bases at V and 3 bases at J, with 12 bases between the two ends. CDR1 LGHNA and CDR2 YSLEER come from the germline V gene. The CDR3 contains 14 residues. CDR3 nucleotide sequence: TGCGCCAGCAGCCAGGGGGAGGAAAACTACGAGCAGTACTTC. Its translation is CASSQGEENYEQYF.

The rearrangement joins TRBV6-1 to TRBJ1-2; unclear D gene. V lost 5 bases and J 8 bases, leaving 15 bases between the germline ends. CDR3 length: 13 residues. Looked up from germline, CDR1 is MNHNS and CDR2 is SASEGT. The CDR3 DNA follows: TGTGCCAGCAGTTTGATGGGGATAGAGGGCTACACCTTC. This translates into CASSLMGIEGYTF.

V and J are TRBV5-1 and TRBJ2-2, with D possibly matching TRBD1 (5 bases). Germline CDR1 SGHRS, CDR2 YFSETQ. The CDR3 length is 14 residues. Trimming removed 4 bases at V and 3 bases at J, with 10 bases between. The CDR3 protein is CASSIDSYTGELFF. The CDR3 coding sequence is TGCGCCAGCAGCATTGACAGTTACACCGGGGAGCTGTTTTTT.

This clonotype was picked up many times. The rearrangement uses TRBV29-1 and TRBJ1-1, with D possibly matching TRBD1 (5 bases). The CDR3 consists of 13 residues. The V end was cut by 6 bases, the J end by 0 bases, with 11 bases between. Germline V gene data show CDR1 as SQVTM and CDR2 as ANQGSEA. The chain's CDR3 is CSVRQSMNTEAFF. The CDR3 DNA is TGCAGCGTACGACAGTCCATGAACACTGAAGCTTTCTTT.

Concerning this clonotype itself: This CDR3 is missing its conserved last phenylalanine or tryptophan, likely due to a read error. V is TRBV2 and J is TRBJ2-1; 8 positions agree with TRBD2. Germline lookup yields CDR1 SNHLY and CDR2 FYNNEI. The length of the CDR3 is 13 residues. DNA for the CDR3: TGTGAAAGCAGTGAGAATCGGGGGGGCGAGCAGTTCTCC. Translating gives CESSENRGGEQFS.

Worth noting for this clonotype: A much bigger clone sits one base away, suggesting this may be a read error. The chain links TRBV12-3 or TRBV12-4 to TRBJ2-3; D not certain. The J call is in doubt because the DNA end fits TRBJ1-5 better. This CDR3 is 11 amino acids long. The CDR3 loop is CASSRSVTQHF. The DNA for the CDR3 is TGTGCCAGCAGTCGTTCAGTCACGCAGCATTTT.

The chain joins TRBV5-1 to TRBJ2-6; tentatively, D is TRBD2 (6 bases). The CDR3 consists of 18 residues. Between the trimmed V and J ends, which lost 0 bases and 1 base, there was a span of 14 bases. Germline V gene lookup returns CDR1 SGHRS and CDR2 YFSETQ. The CDR3 loop is CASSLAGGAGSGANVLTF. The CDR3 coding sequence is TGCGCCAGCAGCTTGGCCGGAGGGGCTGGTTCTGGGGCCAACGTCCTGACTTTC. Variable domain in full (rest from reference TRBV5-1 and TRBJ2-6): KAGVTQTPRYLIKTRGQQVTLSCSPISGHRSVSWYQQTPGQGLQFLFEYFSETQRNKGNFPGRFSGRQFSNSRSEMNVSTLELGDSALYLCASSLAGGAGSGANVLTFGAGSRLTVL.

On this clonotype: Because it lacks the conserved phenylalanine or tryptophan at the end, this CDR3 is likely a read error. No DNA is shown, since the ends of the CDR3 on it are uncertain; the CDR3 is the one TCRdb lists. This rearrangement joins TRBV2 to TRBJ1-4; the D segment call TRBD1 is taken from the table without a DNA check. Counting both end residues, the CDR3 totals 13 amino acids. Looked up from germline, CDR1 is SNHLY and CDR2 is FYNNEI. The chain's CDR3 is CASSINPGQGMSY.

J is TRBJ2-7 and V is TRBV7-2; D not certain. CDR3 size: 15 residues. CDR1 SGHTA and CDR2 FQGNSA come from the germline V gene. V dropped 5 bases and J dropped 0 bases, with 14 bases sitting between them. CDR3 region: CASSITPQRSYEQYF. CDR3 nucleotides: TGTGCCAGCAGCATTACCCCTCAGCGCTCCTACGAGCAGTACTTC.

This clonotype showed up many times. The J gene is TRBJ2-7, the V gene TRBV7-2; D remains ambiguous. V was cut by 5 bases and J by 3 bases, with 5 bases left in between. The V gene's germline CDR1 is SGHTA and CDR2 FQGNSA. The CDR3 runs 11 residues. CDR3 bases: TGTGCCAGCAGCCTATACTACGAGCAGTACTTC. It encodes CASSLYYEQYF.

This clonotype has only a few counts. The chain links TRBV2 to TRBJ2-2, with 12 positions matching TRBD2. Germline V gives CDR1 SNHLY, CDR2 FYNNEI. After removal of 6 bases from V and 3 bases from J, the junction contained 5 bases not matched to a gene. The CDR3 contains 16 residues. CDR3 region: CASRAGTSGYTGELFF. DNA of the CDR3: TGTGCCAGCAGGGCCGGGACTAGCGGGTACACCGGGGAGCTGTTTTTT.

This clonotype was picked up many times. The chain couples TRBV6-5 to TRBJ1-2; no clear D gene. Germline CDR1 is MNHEY and CDR2 is SVGAGI. CDR3 length: 15 amino acids. The ends were cut back, 8 bases at V and 5 bases at J, with 21 bases in the middle. The CDR3 protein is CASAGPFLSPYGYTF. CDR3 sequence (DNA): TGTGCCAGCGCAGGCCCCTTCTTGTCCCCTTATGGCTACACCTTC.

The sample holds many counts of this clonotype. This chain links TRBV7-2 with TRBJ1-6; D is undetermined. The CDR3 is made up of 13 amino acids. Germline V gene data show CDR1 as SGHTA and CDR2 as FQGNSA. The ends were cut back, 1 base at V and 7 bases at J, with 5 bases in the middle. Written as DNA, the CDR3 is TGTGCCAGCAGCTTAGGGTTAAATTCACCCCTCCACTTT. Its translation: CASSLGLNSPLHF.

CDR3 amino acids: CASSLTLAGVNEQFF. In nucleotides, the CDR3 is TGTGCCAGCAGTTTAACACTAGCGGGAGTAAATGAGCAGTTCTTC. The chain has TRBV28 and TRBJ2-1, with 11 positions matching TRBD2. Losses at the gene ends were 2 bases for V and 7 bases for J; bases not matched to a gene: 4. Germline V gene lookup returns CDR1 MDHEN and CDR2 SYDVKM. The CDR3 runs to 15 residues.

This chain joins TRBV20-1 and TRBJ2-1; 15 bases fit TRBD2. The V gene end was trimmed by 7 bases and the J gene end by 7 bases; junction bases not matched to a gene: 8. The CDR3 runs to 15 residues. The germline CDR1 and CDR2 sequences are DFQATT and SNEGSKA (reference sequence). CDR3 nucleotide sequence: TGCAGTGTGCCGCCCGGGACTAGCGGGAGGAATGAGCAGTTCTTC. The encoded protein is CSVPPGTSGRNEQFF.

The J gene is TRBJ1-4, the V gene TRBV4-2, with 9 bases identical to TRBD1. CDR3 length: 16 residues. Germline assignment: CDR1 LGHNA and CDR2 YNFKEQ. V shed 4 bases and J 7 bases; nucleotides not matched to a gene: 10. The CDR3 spells CASSPGFPGQGEKLFF. DNA for the CDR3: TGTGCCAGCAGCCCAGGTTTCCCGGGACAGGGTGAAAAACTGTTTTTT.

In DNA, the CDR3 is TGCAGCGTTTACCGGGACTGGGCAGATACGCAGTATTTT. The encoded protein is CSVYRDWADTQYF. The chain uses TRBV29-1 and TRBJ2-3, with a tentative D call TRBD2 (6 bases). Trimming cost V 5 bases and J 4 bases, with 13 bases left between them. The CDR3 extends over 13 amino acids. The V gene's germline CDR1 is SQVTM and CDR2 ANQGSEA.

The CDR3 region is CSAVVREANYGYTF. CDR3 bases: TGCAGTGCCGTGGTGAGGGAAGCTAACTATGGCTACACCTTC. The chain links TRBV20-1 to TRBJ1-2, with D unclear. The germline CDR1 and CDR2 sequences are DFQATT and SNEGSKA (reference sequence). Trimming removed 6 bases from V and 0 bases from J, with 14 bases in between. The CDR3 has 14 amino acids.

This clonotype was counted at least ten times. V and J are TRBV7-3 and TRBJ2-3; 12 bases match TRBD2. V lost 0 bases to trimming and J lost 5 bases; unmatched junction nucleotides: 0. The CDR3 loop spans 15 amino acids. Per germline, CDR1 SGHTA and CDR2 FQGTGA. In nucleotides, the CDR3 is TGTGCCAGCAGCTTAACGGGACTAGCGGGAGATACGCAGTATTTT. Amino acid sequence: CASSLTGLAGDTQYF.

The table lists this clonotype with a count of one. The rearrangement links TRBV3-1 to TRBJ2-1; possible D gene TRBD2, 5 bases. The CDR3 totals 16 residues. V gave up 4 bases and J gave up 5 bases, with 18 bases separating them. Germline lookup yields CDR1 LGHDT and CDR2 YNNKEL (reference sequence). The CDR3 region is CASSPRYRPADNEQFF. The DNA for the CDR3 is TGTGCCAGCAGCCCTCGCTATAGGCCAGCGGACAATGAGCAGTTCTTC.

In this sample, this clonotype turned up many times. The chain couples TRBV6-5 to TRBJ1-3, with no clear D. This CDR3 contains 14 residues. The V gene's germline CDR1 is MNHEY and CDR2 SVGAGI. V was clipped by 4 bases and J by 1 base, with 8 bases between them. The CDR3 bases are TGTGCCAGCAGTTTCCGACAATCTGGAAACACCATATATTTT. This codes for CASSFRQSGNTIYF.

This clonotype was found a few times. The chain links TRBV6-1 to TRBJ2-7, with D perhaps being TRBD1 or TRBD2 (5 bases each). The CDR3 is 14 residues long. V was pared by 8 bases and J by 1 base, with 15 bases between. Germline V lookup: CDR1 MNHNS, CDR2 SASEGT. The CDR3, as DNA: TGTGCCAGCGGTAGGGGCAGGACTTCCTACGAGCAGTACTTC. This gives the protein CASGRGRTSYEQYF.

The CDR3 here is CASSTLQGRTEAFF. The CDR3 region has the DNA TGTGCCAGCAGTACATTACAGGGTAGGACTGAAGCTTTCTTT. The chain joins TRBV12-3 or TRBV12-4 to TRBJ1-1; D might be TRBD1 (6 bases). The CDR3 is made up of 14 amino acids. Trimming took 5 bases from V and 5 from J, leaving 15 bases between them.

This clonotype has more than one count but fewer than ten. The chain combines TRBV7-6 with TRBJ1-1; TRBD1 aligns across 9 bases. J was trimmed by 4 bases and V by 4 bases; bases with no gene match: 1. Germline CDR1 reads SGHVS; CDR2 reads FNYEAQ. The CDR3 is made up of 13 amino acids. The DNA of the CDR3 is TGTGCCAGCAGCTCGGGACAGGGCACTGAAGCTTTCTTT. Translation gives CASSSGQGTEAFF.